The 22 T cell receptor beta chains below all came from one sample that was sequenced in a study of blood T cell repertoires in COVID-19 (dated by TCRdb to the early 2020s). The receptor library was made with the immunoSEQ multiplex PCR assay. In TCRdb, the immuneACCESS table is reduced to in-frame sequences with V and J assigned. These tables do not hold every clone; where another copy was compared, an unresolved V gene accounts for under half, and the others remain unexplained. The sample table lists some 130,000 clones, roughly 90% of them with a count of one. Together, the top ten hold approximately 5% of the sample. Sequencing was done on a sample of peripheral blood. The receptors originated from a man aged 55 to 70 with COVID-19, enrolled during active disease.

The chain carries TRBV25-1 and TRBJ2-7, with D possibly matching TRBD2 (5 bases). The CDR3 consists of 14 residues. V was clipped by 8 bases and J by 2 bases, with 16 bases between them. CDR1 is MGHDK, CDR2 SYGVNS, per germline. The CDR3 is CASGSDYPTYEQYF. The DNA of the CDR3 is TGTGCCAGCGGATCCGACTACCCGACCTACGAGCAGTACTTC.

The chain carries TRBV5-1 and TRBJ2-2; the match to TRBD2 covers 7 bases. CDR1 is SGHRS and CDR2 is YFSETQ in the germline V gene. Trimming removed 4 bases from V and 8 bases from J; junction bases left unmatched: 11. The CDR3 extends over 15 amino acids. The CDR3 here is CASSLSGTDWGELFF. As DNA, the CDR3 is TGCGCCAGCAGCCTAAGCGGGACTGACTGGGGGGAGCTGTTTTTT.

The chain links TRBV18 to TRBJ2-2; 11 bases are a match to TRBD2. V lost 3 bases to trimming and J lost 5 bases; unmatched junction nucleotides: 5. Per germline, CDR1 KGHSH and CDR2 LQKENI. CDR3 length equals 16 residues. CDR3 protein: CASSPGTSGATGELFF. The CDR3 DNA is TGTGCCAGCTCACCGGGGACTAGCGGAGCGACCGGGGAGCTGTTTTTT.

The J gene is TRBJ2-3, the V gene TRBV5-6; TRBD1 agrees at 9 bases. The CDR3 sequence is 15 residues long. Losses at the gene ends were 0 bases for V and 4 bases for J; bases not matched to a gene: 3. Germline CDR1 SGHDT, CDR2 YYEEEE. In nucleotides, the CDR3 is TGTGCCAGCAGCTTGGACAGGGGGCGGCCAGATACGCAGTATTTT. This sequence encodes CASSLDRGRPDTQYF.

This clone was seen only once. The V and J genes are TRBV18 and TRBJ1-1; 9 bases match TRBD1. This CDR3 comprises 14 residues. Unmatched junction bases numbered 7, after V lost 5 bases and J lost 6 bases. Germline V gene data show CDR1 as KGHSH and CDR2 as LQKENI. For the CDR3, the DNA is TGTGCCAGCTCATTTCGGGACAGGGACGCTGAAGCTTTCTTT. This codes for CASSFRDRDAEAFF.

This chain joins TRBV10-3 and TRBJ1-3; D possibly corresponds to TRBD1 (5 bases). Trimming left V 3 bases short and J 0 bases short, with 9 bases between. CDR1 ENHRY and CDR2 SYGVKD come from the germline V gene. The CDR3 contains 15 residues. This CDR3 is CAISDNRYSGNTIYF. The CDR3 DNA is TGTGCCATCAGTGATAACAGGTACTCTGGAAACACCATATATTTT.

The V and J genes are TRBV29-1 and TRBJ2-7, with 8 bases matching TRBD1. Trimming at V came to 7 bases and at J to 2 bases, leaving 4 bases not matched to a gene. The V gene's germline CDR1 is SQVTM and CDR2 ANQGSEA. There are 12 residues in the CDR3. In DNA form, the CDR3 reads TGCAGCGCCCGGGACAGGCCCTACGAGCAGTACTTC. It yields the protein CSARDRPYEQYF.

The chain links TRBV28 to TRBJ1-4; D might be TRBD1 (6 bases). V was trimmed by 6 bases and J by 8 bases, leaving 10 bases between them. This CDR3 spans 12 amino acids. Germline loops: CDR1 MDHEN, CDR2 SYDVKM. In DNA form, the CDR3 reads TGTGCCAGCAGGGCACAGGGCGAAAAACTGTTTTTT. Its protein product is CASRAQGEKLFF.

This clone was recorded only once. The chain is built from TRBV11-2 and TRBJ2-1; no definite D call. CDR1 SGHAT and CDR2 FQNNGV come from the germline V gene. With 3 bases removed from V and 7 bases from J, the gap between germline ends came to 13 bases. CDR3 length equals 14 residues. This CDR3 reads CASSLYDPKNEQFF. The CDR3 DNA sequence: TGTGCCAGCAGCTTGTACGATCCTAAGAATGAGCAGTTCTTC.

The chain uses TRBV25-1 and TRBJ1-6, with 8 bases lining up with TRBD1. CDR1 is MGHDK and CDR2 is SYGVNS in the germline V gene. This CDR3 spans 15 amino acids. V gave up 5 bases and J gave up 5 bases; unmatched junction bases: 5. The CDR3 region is CASSKSGQDNSPLHF. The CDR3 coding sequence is TGTGCCAGCAGTAAGTCGGGACAGGATAATTCACCCCTCCACTTT. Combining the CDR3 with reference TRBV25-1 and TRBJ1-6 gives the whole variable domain EADIYQTPRYLVIGTGKKITLECSQTMGHDKMYWYQQDPGMELHLIHYSYGVNSTEKGDLSSESTVSRIRTEHFPLTLESARPSHTSQYLCASSKSGQDNSPLHFGNGTRLTVT.

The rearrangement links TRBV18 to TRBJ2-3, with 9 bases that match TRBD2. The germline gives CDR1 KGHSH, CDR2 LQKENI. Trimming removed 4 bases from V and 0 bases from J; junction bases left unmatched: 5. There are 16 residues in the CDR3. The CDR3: CASSLLAGRSTDTQYF. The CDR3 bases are TGTGCCAGCTCACTACTAGCGGGCCGGAGCACAGATACGCAGTATTTT.

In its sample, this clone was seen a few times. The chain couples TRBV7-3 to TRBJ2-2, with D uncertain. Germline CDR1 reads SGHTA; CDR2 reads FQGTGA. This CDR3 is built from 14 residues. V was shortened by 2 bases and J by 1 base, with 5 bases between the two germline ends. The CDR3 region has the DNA TGTGCCAGCAGCTTAGGCCAGAACACCGGGGAGCTGTTTTTT. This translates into CASSLGQNTGELFF.

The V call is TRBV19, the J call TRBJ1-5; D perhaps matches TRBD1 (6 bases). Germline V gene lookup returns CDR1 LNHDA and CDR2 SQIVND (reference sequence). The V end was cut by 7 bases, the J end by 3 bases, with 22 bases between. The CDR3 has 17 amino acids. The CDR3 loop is CASNLGGDLEYNQPQHF. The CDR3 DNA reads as TGTGCCAGTAACCTAGGGGGGGACCTTGAGTACAATCAGCCCCAGCATTTT.

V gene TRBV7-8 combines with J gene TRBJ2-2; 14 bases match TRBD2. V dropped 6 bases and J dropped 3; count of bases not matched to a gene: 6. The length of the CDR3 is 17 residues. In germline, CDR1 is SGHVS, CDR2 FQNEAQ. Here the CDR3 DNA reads TGTGCCAGCAGTGGGACTAGCGGGAGTGGATACACCGGGGAGCTGTTTTTT. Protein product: CASSGTSGSGYTGELFF.

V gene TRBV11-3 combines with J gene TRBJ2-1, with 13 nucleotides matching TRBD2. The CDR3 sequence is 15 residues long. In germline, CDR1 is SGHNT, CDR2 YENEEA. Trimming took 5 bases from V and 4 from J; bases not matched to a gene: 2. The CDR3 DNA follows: TGTGCCAGCAGCCCGGGACTAGCGGGATACAATGAGCAGTTCTTC. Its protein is CASSPGLAGYNEQFF.

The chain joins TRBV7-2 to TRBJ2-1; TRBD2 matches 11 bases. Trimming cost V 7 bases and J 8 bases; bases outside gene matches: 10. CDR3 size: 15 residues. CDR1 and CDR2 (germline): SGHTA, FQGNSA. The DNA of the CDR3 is TGTGCCAGCACCCCGGGACTAGCGGTAACCGATGAGCAGTTCTTC. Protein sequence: CASTPGLAVTDEQFF.

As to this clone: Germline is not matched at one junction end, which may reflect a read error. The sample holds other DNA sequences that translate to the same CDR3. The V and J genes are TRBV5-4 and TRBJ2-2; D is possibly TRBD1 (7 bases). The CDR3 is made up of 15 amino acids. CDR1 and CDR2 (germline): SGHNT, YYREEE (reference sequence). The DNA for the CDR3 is TGTGCCAGCAGCCCGACAGGGAGGCCCACCGGGGAGCTATTTTTT. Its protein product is CASSPTGRPTGELFF.

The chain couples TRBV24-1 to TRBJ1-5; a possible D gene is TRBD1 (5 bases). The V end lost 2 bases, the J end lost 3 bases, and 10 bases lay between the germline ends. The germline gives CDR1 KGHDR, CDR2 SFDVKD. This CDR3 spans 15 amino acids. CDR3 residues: CATSDSRQFNQPQHF. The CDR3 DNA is TGTGCCACCAGTGATTCCAGACAGTTCAATCAGCCCCAGCATTTT.

CDR3 nucleotide sequence: TGTGCCAGCAGCTTAGCATCGGGTAGAGACACCGGGGAGCTGTTTTTT. Encoded protein: CASSLASGRDTGELFF. The rearrangement links TRBV7-6 to TRBJ2-2; D call uncertain. Germline lookup yields CDR1 SGHVS and CDR2 FNYEAQ. The CDR3 contains 16 residues. With 0 bases removed from V and 3 bases from J, the gap between germline ends came to 11 bases.

This CDR3 reads CASSLSAEDNQPQHF. The CDR3 DNA reads TGTGCCAGTAGTTTGTCAGCAGAGGACAATCAGCCCCAGCATTTT. The chain is built from TRBV19 and TRBJ1-5; D is uncertain. V lost 5 bases, J lost 3 bases, and 14 bases lay in between. The CDR3 totals 15 residues. Per germline, CDR1 LNHDA and CDR2 SQIVND (reference sequence).

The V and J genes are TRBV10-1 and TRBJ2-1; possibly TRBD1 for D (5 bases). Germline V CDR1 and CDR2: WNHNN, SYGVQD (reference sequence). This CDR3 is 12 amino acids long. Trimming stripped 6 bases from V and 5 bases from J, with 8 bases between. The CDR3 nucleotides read TGCGCCAGCAGAGGGGTCGACAATGAGCAGTTCTTC. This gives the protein CASRGVDNEQFF.

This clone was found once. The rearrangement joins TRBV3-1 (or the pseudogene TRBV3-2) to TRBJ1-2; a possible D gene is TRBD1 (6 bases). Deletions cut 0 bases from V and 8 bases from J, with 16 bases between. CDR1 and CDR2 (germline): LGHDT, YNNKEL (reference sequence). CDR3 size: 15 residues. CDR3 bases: TGTGCCAGCAGCCAAGATGGCAGGGGACGTGGAGGCTACACCTTC. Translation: CASSQDGRGRGGYTF.